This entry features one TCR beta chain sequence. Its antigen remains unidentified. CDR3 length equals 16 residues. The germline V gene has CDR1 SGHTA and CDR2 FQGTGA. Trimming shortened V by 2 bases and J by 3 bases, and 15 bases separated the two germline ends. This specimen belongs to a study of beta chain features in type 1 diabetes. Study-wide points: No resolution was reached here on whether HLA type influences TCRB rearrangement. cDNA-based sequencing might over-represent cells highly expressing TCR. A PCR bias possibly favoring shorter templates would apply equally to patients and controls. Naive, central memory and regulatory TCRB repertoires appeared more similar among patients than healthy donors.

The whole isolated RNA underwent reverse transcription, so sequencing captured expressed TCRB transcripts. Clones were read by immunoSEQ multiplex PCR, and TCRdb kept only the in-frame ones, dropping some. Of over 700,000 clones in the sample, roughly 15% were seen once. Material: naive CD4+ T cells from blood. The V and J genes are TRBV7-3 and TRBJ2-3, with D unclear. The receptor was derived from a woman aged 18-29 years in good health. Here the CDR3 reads CASSLGGTGVTDTQYF. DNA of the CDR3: TGTGCCAGCAGCTTAGGTGGTACTGGGGTGACAGATACGCAGTATTTT.